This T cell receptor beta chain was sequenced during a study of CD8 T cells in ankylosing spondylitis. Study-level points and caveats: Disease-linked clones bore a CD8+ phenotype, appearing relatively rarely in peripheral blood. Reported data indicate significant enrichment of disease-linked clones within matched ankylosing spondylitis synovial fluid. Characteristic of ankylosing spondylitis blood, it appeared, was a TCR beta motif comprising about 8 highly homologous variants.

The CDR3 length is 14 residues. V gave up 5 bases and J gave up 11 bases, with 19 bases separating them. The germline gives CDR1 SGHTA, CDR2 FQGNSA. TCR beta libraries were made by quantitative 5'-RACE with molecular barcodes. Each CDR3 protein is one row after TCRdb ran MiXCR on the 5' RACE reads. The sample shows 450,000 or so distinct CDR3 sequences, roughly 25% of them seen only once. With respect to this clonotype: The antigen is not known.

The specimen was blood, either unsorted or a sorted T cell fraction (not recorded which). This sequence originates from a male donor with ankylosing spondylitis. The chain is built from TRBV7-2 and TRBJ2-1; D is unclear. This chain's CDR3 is CASSPQSVREQQFF. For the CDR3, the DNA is TGTGCCAGCAGCCCCCAGAGCGTTAGGGAACAGCAGTTCTTC.